This T cell receptor beta chain was profiled in a study of Tregs in tolerant kidney transplant recipients. Unstimulated regulatory T cells (CD4+CD25+CD127-), CD4+CD25- non-regulatory cells, CD4 and CD8 cells were FACS-sorted from thawed PBMCs. With regard to this clone: Its antigen remains unidentified.

Overall study findings and caveats: The small number of patients limits these findings pending further validation. Biological reproducibility was not directly addressed in this study. The most relevant donor-specific Treg TCRbeta repertoire apparently came from expansion with activated donor B cells.

The data were produced by immunoSEQ multiplex PCR, yet TCRdb's version contains in-frame clones alone and is incomplete. Found here are more than 95,000 clones, around 94% of them singletons; the top ten hold approximately 0.59%. Trimming left V 3 bases short and J 0 bases short, with 9 bases between. From germline, CDR1 is MNHEY and CDR2 SVGAGI. This CDR3 contains 15 residues. The specimen sequenced was CD4+ T cells from blood. The receptor was derived from a human donor in good health. The chain links TRBV6-5 to TRBJ2-1; D remains unclear. This CDR3 reads CASSYRYASYNEQFF. As DNA, the CDR3 is TGTGCCAGCAGTTATAGGTACGCCTCCTACAATGAGCAGTTCTTC.